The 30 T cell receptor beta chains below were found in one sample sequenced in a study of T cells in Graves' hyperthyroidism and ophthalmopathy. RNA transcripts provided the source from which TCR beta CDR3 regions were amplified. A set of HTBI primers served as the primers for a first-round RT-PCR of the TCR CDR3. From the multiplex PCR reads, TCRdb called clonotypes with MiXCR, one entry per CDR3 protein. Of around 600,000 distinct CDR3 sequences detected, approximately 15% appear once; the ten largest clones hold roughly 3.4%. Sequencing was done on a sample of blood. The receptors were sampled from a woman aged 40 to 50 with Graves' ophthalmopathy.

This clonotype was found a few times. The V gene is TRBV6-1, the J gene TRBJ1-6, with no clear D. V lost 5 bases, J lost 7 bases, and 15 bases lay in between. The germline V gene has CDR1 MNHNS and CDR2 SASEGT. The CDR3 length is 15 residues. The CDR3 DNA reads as TGTGCCAGCAGTCTCAGCCAGGCCGTAAATTCACCCCTCCACTTT. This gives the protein CASSLSQAVNSPLHF.

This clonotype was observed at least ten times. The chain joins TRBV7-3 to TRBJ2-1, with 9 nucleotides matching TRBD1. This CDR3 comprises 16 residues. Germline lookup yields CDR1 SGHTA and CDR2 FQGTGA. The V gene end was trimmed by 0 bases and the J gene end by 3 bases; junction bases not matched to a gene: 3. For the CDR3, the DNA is TGTGCCAGCAGCTTAACCGGGACAGGGATCTACAATGAGCAGTTCTTC. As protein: CASSLTGTGIYNEQFF.

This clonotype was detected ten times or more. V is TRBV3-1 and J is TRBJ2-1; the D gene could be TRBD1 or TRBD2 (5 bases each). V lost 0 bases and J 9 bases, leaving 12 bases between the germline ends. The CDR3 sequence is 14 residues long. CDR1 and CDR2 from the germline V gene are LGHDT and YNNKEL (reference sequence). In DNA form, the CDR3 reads TGTGCCAGCAGCCAAGATCCGGGGCGCGGTGAGCAGTTCTTC. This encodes CASSQDPGRGEQFF.

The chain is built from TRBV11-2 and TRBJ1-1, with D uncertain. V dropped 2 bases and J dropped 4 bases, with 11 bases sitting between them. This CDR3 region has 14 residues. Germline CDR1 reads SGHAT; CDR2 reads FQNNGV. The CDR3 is CASSLMRVGTEAFF. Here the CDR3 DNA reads TGTGCCAGCAGCTTAATGCGGGTCGGCACTGAAGCTTTCTTT.

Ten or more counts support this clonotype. The DNA for the CDR3 is TGCAGCGTTGGAGGACACGGTCCCTACGAGCAGTACTTC. This encodes CSVGGHGPYEQYF. This chain connects TRBV29-1 to TRBJ2-7; possible D gene TRBD1, 5 bases. Between the trimmed V and J ends, which lost 4 bases and 2 bases, there was a span of 12 bases. Per the germline V gene, CDR1 is SQVTM and CDR2 is ANQGSEA. This CDR3 contains 13 residues.

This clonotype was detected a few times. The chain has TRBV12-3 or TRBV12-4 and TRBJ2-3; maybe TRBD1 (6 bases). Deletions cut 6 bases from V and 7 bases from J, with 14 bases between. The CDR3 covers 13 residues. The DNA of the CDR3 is TGTGCCAGCAGATGGGACACCCTTAATACGCAGTATTTT. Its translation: CASRWDTLNTQYF.

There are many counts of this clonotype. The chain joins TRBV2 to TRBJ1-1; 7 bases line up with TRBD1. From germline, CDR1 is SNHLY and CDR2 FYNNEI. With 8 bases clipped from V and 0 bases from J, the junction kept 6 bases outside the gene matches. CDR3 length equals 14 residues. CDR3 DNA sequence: TGTGCCAGCTTGGGGACAGACATGAACACTGAAGCTTTCTTT. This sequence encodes CASLGTDMNTEAFF.

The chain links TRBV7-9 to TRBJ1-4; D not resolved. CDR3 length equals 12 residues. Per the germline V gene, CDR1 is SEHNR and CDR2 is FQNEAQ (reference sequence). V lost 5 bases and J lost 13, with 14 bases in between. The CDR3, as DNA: TGTGCCAGCAGCGCGAGAGAGGGAAGACTGTTTTTT. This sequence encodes CASSAREGRLFF.

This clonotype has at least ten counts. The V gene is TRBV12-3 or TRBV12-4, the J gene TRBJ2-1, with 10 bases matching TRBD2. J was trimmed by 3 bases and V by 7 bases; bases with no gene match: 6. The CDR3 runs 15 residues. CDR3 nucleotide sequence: TGTGCCAGCACCTGGGGACTAGCGAACTACAATGAGCAGTTCTTC. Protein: CASTWGLANYNEQFF.

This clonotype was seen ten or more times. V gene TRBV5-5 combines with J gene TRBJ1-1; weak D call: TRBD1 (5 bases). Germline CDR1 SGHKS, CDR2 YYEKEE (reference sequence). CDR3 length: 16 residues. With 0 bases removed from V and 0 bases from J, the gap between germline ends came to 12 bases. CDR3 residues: CASSLVIRQMNTEAFF. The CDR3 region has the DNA TGTGCCAGCAGCTTGGTAATCAGACAGATGAACACTGAAGCTTTCTTT.

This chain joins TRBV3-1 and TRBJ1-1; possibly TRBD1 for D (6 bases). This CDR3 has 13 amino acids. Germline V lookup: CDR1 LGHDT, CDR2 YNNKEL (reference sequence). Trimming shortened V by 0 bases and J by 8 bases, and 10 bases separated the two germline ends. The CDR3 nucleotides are TGTGCCAGCAGCCAAGATCCCGGGGGCGAAGCTTTCTTT. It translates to CASSQDPGGEAFF.

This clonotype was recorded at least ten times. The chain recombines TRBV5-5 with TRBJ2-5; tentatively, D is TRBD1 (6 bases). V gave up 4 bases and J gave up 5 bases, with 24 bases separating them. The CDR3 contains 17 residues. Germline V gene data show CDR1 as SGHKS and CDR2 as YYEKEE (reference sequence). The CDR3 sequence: CASSVDVTGTPAETQYF. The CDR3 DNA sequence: TGTGCCAGCAGCGTGGATGTTACCGGGACACCGGCGGAGACCCAGTACTTC.

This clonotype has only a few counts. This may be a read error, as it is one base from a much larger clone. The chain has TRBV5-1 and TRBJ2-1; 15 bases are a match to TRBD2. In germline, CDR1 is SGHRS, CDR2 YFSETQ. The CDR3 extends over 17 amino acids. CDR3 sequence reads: CANSLAGTSGGNNEQFF. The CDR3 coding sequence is TGCGCCAACAGCTTGGCCGGGACTAGCGGGGGGAACAATGAGCAGTTCTTC.

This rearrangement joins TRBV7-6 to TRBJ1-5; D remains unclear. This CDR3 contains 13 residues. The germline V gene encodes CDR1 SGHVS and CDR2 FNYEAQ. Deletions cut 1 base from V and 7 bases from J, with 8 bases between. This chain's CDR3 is CASSLGIGQPQHF. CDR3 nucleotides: TGTGCCAGCAGCTTAGGCATCGGGCAGCCCCAGCATTTT.

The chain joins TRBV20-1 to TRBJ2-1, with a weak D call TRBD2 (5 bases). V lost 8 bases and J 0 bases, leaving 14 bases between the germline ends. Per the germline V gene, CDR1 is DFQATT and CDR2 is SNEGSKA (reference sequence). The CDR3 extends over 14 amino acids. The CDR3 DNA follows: TGCAGTATGCGGACGAGGGACTCCTACAATGAGCAGTTCTTC. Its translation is CSMRTRDSYNEQFF.

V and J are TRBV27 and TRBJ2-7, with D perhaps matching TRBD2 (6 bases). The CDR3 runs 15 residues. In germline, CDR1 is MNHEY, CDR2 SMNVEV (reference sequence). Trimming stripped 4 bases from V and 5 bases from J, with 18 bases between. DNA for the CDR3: TGTGCCAGCAGTTACGACGGGGGTCGGGGGAACGAGCAGTACTTC. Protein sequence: CASSYDGGRGNEQYF.

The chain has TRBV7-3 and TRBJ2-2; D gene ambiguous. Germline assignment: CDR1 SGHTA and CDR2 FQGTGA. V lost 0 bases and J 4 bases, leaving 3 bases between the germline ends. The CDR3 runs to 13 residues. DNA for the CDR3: TGTGCCAGCAGCTTAACCCTCACCGGGGAGCTGTTTTTT. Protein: CASSLTLTGELFF.

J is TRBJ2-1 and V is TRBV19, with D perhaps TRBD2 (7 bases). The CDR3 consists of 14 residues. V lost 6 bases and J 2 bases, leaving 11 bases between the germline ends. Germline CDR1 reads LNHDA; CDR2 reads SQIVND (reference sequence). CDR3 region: CASRGGETYNEQFF. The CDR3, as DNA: TGTGCCAGTAGAGGGGGGGAGACCTACAATGAGCAGTTCTTC.

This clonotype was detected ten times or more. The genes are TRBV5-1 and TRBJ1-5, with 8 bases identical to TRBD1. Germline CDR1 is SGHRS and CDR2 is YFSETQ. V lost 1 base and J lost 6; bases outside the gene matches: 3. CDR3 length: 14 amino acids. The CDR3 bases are TGCGCCAGCAGCTTGTCAGGGGGCGGTCAGCCCCAGCATTTT. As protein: CASSLSGGGQPQHF.

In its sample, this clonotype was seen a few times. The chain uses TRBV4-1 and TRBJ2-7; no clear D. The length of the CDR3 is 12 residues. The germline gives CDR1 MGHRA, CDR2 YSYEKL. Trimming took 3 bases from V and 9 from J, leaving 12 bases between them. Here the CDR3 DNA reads TGCGCCAGCAGCCATCTTACCCTAGGGCAGTACTTC. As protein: CASSHLTLGQYF.

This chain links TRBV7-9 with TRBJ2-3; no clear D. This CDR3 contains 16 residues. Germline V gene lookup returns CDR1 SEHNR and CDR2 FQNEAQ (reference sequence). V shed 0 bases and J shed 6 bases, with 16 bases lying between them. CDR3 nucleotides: TGTGCCAGCAGCTTAGCGGGTGGCAGGCACGCGGATACGCAGTATTTT. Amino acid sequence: CASSLAGGRHADTQYF.

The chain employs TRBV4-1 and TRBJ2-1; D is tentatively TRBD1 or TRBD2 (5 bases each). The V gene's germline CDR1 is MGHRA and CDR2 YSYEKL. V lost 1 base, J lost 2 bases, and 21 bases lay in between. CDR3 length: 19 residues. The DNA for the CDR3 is TGCGCCAGCAGCCAAGTCGGGGCTCGTTCCCGAGGACCCTACAATGAGCAGTTCTTC. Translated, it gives CASSQVGARSRGPYNEQFF.

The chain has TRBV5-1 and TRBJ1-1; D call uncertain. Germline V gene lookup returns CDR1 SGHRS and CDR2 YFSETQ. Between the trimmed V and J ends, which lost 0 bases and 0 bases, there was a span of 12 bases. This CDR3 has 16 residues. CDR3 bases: TGCGCCAGCAGCTTGGGACACTCCGCTTTGAACACTGAAGCTTTCTTT. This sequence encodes CASSLGHSALNTEAFF.

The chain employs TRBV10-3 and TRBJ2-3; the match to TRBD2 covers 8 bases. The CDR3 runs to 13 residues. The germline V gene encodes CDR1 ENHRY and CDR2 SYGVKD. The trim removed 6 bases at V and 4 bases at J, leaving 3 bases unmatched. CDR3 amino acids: CAIRGTSPDTQYF. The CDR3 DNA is TGTGCCATCAGGGGGACTAGTCCAGATACGCAGTATTTT.

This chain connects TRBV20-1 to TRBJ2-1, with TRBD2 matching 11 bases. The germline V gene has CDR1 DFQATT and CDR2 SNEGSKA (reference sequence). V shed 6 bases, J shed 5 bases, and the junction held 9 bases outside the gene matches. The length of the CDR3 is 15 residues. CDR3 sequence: CSAESTSGGNNEQFF. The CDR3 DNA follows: TGCAGTGCCGAATCTACTAGCGGGGGTAACAATGAGCAGTTCTTC.

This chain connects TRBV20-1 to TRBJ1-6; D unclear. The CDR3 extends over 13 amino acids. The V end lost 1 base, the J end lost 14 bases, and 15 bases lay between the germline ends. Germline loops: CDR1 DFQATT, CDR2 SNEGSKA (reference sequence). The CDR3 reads CSARAPSLKSLHF. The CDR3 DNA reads TGCAGTGCTAGAGCCCCCTCGTTGAAATCCCTCCACTTT.

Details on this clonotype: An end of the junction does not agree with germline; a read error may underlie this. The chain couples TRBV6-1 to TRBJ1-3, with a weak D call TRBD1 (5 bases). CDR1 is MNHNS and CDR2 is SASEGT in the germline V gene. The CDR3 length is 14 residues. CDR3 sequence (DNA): TGTGTCACGACGCAGGGCTACTCTGGAAGCACCATATATTTT. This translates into CVTTQGYSGSTIYF.

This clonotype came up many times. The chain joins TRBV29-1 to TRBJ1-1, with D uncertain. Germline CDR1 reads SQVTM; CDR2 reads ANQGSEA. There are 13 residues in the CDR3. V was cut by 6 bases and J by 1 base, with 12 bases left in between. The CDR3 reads CSVSAGENTEAFF. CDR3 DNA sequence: TGCAGCGTGTCGGCAGGAGAGAACACTGAAGCTTTCTTT.

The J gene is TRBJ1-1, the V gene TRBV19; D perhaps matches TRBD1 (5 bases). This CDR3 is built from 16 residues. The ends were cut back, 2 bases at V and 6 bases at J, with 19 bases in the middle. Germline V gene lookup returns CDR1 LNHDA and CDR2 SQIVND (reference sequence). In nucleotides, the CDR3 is TGTGCCAGTAGTATAAGGATGGGGCAGAGGGGCGCTGAAGCTTTCTTT. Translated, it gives CASSIRMGQRGAEAFF.

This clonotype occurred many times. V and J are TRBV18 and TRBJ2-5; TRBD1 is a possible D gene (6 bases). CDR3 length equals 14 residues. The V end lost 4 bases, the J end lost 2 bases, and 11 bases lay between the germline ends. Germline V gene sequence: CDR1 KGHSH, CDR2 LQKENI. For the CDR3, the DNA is TGTGCCAGCTCACTGAGGACAGCACAAGAGACCCAGTACTTC. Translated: CASSLRTAQETQYF.